This T cell receptor (beta chain) was profiled in a study of T-cell memory formation after mild COVID-19. Barcoded TCR alpha and TCR beta cDNA libraries with UMIs came from 5'RACE using constant-segment primers. In TCRdb, the 5' RACE reads were re-called with MiXCR into one record per CDR3 protein. The sample has 200,000 to 300,000 distinct CDR3 sequences, approximately 15% seen once. This clonotype was seen only a few times. The antigen remains unidentified. CDR1 and CDR2 from the germline V gene are SEHNR and FQNEAQ (reference sequence). The CDR3 has 14 residues. V lost 1 base to trimming and J lost 1 base, with 8 bases between them. Study-level points and caveats: Day 15 to 85 contracting clones showed balanced CD4/CD8; day 15 to 37 expanders favored CD4+.

The TCR was taken from a man between 18 and 35 years old who had mild COVID-19 (a few samples of this study predate the infection). Cell type and time point are not known. Specimen: PBMCs or a T cell subset sorted from them (not recorded which). The chain recombines TRBV7-9 with TRBJ2-7; the D is unclear. For the CDR3, the DNA is TGTGCCAGCAGCTTAGGTGACAAGTCCTACGAGCAGTACTTC. The encoded protein is CASSLGDKSYEQYF. The full variable domain, its missing parts supplied by reference TRBV7-9 and TRBJ2-7, is DTGVSQNPRHKITKRGQNVTFRCDPISEHNRLYWYRQTLGQGPEFLTYFQNEAQLEKSRLLSDRFSAERPKGSFSTLEIQRTEQGDSAMYLCASSLGDKSYEQYFGPGTRLTVT.